One sample yielded the 9 T cell receptor beta chains listed below, sequenced in a study of T cell repertoires in cytomegalovirus infection. TCRdb reanalysed the reads using MiXCR and keeps one entry per CDR3 protein. The top ten hold roughly 31% of the sample, which has roughly 180,000 distinct CDR3 sequences, 28% seen once. Material: PBMCs. These receptor sequences come from a human donor in good health (CMV status not recorded). Some clones in this sample may be carry-over from other donors' samples.

This clonotype was counted once. The rearrangement joins TRBV6-5 to TRBJ2-5; perhaps TRBD2 as D (5 bases). This CDR3 is 16 amino acids long. Germline V gives CDR1 MNHEY, CDR2 SVGAGI. The V gene lost 2 bases and the J gene lost 4 bases, with 17 bases spanning the gap. The CDR3 loop is CASSYGFLAPPETQYF. The CDR3 coding sequence is TGTGCCAGCAGTTACGGCTTTTTAGCGCCACCAGAGACCCAGTACTTC.

In DNA form, the CDR3 reads TGTGCCAGCAGCTTAGATCCTCGCCCGAGTGGGACCGGGAACACTGAAGCTTTCTTT. It codes for CASSLDPRPSGTGNTEAFF. J is TRBJ1-1 and V is TRBV7-2, with TRBD1 as a possible D gene (5 bases). CDR3 length: 19 residues. Looked up from germline, CDR1 is SGHTA and CDR2 is FQGNSA. Trimming shortened V by 1 base and J by 1 base, and 22 bases separated the two germline ends.

This clonotype has just a few counts. The rearrangement links TRBV19 to TRBJ2-7, with TRBD1 identical over 10 bases. The CDR3 consists of 18 residues. V gave up 3 bases and J gave up 4 bases; unmatched junction bases: 15. CDR1 and CDR2 (germline): LNHDA, SQIVND (reference sequence). CDR3 bases: TGTGCCAGTAGTATTGGGGCGCTCCCGGGACAGGGGTCTTACGAGCAGTACTTC. Residues: CASSIGALPGQGSYEQYF.

The chain has TRBV5-1 and TRBJ2-1; 7 nucleotides line up with TRBD1. There are 15 residues in the CDR3. The V gene's germline CDR1 is SGHRS and CDR2 YFSETQ. Trimming cost V 4 bases and J 4 bases; bases outside gene matches: 8. The CDR3 reads CASSPDLDRYNEQFF. CDR3 sequence (DNA): TGCGCCAGCAGCCCAGATTTGGACAGGTACAATGAGCAGTTCTTC.

This clonotype was picked up a small number of times. The rearrangement joins TRBV2 to TRBJ2-3; D is tentatively TRBD1 or TRBD2 (6 bases each). The CDR3 runs to 17 residues. The germline V gene has CDR1 SNHLY and CDR2 FYNNEI. V dropped 8 bases and J dropped 2 bases, with 23 bases sitting between them. The CDR3 sequence is CASVEGVGSLPTDTQYF. In DNA, the CDR3 is TGTGCCAGCGTGGAGGGGGTAGGTTCCCTGCCCACAGATACGCAGTATTTT.

This clonotype occurred a few times. The junction shows a germline mismatch at one end, possibly a read error. CDR3: CASGLGQGTMNTEAFF. CDR3 DNA sequence: TGTGCTAGTGGCTTGGGACAGGGGACCATGAACACTGAAGCTTTCTTT. This chain joins TRBV12-5 and TRBJ1-1, with TRBD1 identical over 10 bases. CDR3 length: 16 amino acids. Germline lookup yields CDR1 LGHNT and CDR2 FRNRAP.

This clonotype was observed a few times. The chain is built from TRBV9 and TRBJ2-1; 7 bases match TRBD2. The CDR3 consists of 19 residues. V lost 4 bases and J lost 8; bases outside the gene matches: 24. CDR1 SGDLS and CDR2 YYNGEE come from the germline V gene. CDR3 sequence: CASSTQNPGGLKRGDEQFF. As DNA, the CDR3 is TGTGCCAGCAGCACCCAAAACCCGGGGGGACTCAAGAGAGGGGATGAGCAGTTCTTC.

This clonotype occurred a few times. The gene calls are TRBV7-6 and TRBJ1-4; D is unclear. The CDR3 is 15 amino acids. The V and J ends lost 1 base and 6 bases respectively, with 12 bases between them. Germline CDR1 is SGHVS and CDR2 is FNYEAQ. This CDR3 reads CASSLDGPRDEKLFF. CDR3 coding DNA: TGTGCCAGCAGCTTAGATGGACCGCGGGATGAAAAACTGTTTTTT.

This rearrangement joins TRBV29-1 to TRBJ2-7; the D call may be TRBD1 or TRBD2 (5 bases each). The CDR3 is 13 amino acids. CDR1 SQVTM and CDR2 ANQGSEA come from the germline V gene. Trimming took 2 bases from V and 1 from J, leaving 9 bases between them. The CDR3 nucleotides read TGCAGCGTTGAATTTGGGGGTTCCTACGAGCAGTACTTC. Translation gives CSVEFGGSYEQYF.